The present TCR beta chain was sequenced within a study of cytomegalovirus exposure and HLA in healthy donors. General observations from the study: The authors later found most CMV-associated TCR beta chains appeared HLA-restricted.

Use of 60 Vbeta and 13 Jbeta primers characterized the PCR. Generated by immunoSEQ multiplex PCR, the TCRdb table keeps only in-frame clones and is missing some. The top ten hold 6.5% of the sample, which has 200,000 or so clones, approximately 85% seen once. The V and J ends lost 5 bases and 4 bases respectively, with 19 bases between them. This CDR3 spans 16 amino acids. Germline values: CDR1 MNHEY, CDR2 SMNVEV (reference sequence). As concerns this clone: Its antigen remains unknown.

Healthy bone marrow donors formed the donor group. Sequenced: PBMCs. This receptor was identified in a woman between 45 and 60 years old in good health and CMV-seropositive. V is TRBV27 and J is TRBJ2-3; D ambiguous. The CDR3 is CASSPIPQRFADTQYF. CDR3 in DNA: TGTGCCAGCAGTCCTATTCCCCAACGTTTCGCAGATACGCAGTATTTT.